These 25 T cell receptor beta chains came from one sample sequenced in a study of vaccination effects on CD4 cells after COVID-19. Assay used: immunoSEQ multiplex PCR; TCRdb lists only in-frame clones, some missing. The data contain about 54,000 clones, approximately 79% of them singletons. These receptors' targets are unknown. Pools of viral peptides were used by the ViraFEST assay to expand antigen-specific CD4+ T cells ahead of sequencing. Following culture for roughly 10 days, CD4+ T cells were isolated. The sample was CD4+ T cells from PBMCs cultured with HCoV-229E spike peptides, taken before COVID-19 vaccination. All receptors derive from a human donor who received a COVID-19 vaccine.

The chain is built from TRBV7-9 and TRBJ1-2, with D hard to call. In germline, CDR1 is SEHNR, CDR2 FQNEAQ (reference sequence). Trimming shortened V by 1 base and J by 8 bases, and 11 bases separated the two germline ends. The CDR3 has 13 residues. CDR3 amino acids: CASSLVVREGYTF. The CDR3 DNA sequence: TGTGCCAGCAGCTTAGTAGTGAGGGAAGGCTACACCTTC.

The chain joins TRBV7-9 to TRBJ1-2; possibly TRBD1 for D (5 bases). Germline CDR1 is SEHNR and CDR2 is FQNEAQ (reference sequence). V was trimmed by 1 base and J by 7 bases, leaving 22 bases between them. CDR3 size: 17 residues. CDR3 in amino acids: CASSLDSRDWARGGYTF. The CDR3 bases are TGTGCCAGCAGCTTAGATTCCCGGGACTGGGCTCGTGGTGGCTACACCTTC.

This chain connects TRBV5-1 to TRBJ1-1, with D possibly TRBD1 on 5 matching bases. CDR1 is SGHRS, CDR2 YFSETQ, per germline. Trimming left V 0 bases short and J 4 bases short, with 7 bases between. The CDR3 loop spans 13 amino acids. CDR3 DNA sequence: TGCGCCAGCAGCTTGGGACAGAGCACTGAAGCTTTCTTT. Translating gives CASSLGQSTEAFF.

This clone has just a few counts. The chain couples TRBV19 to TRBJ2-1; D ambiguous. The CDR3 totals 10 residues. Trimming pared 8 bases from V and 8 bases from J, leaving 7 bases between. Germline-derived CDR1 and CDR2 are LNHDA and SQIVND (reference sequence). The CDR3 loop reads CASGLDEQFF. The CDR3 region has the DNA TGTGCCAGTGGCCTGGATGAGCAGTTCTTC.

J is TRBJ1-5 and V is TRBV3-1 (or the pseudogene TRBV3-2), with D tentatively TRBD1 (5 bases). Germline V CDR1 and CDR2: LGHDT, YNNKEL (reference sequence). V was clipped by 5 bases and J by 3 bases, with 8 bases between them. This CDR3 has 13 residues. The chain's CDR3 is CASSRGSNQPQHF. CDR3 sequence (DNA): TGTGCCAGCAGCAGGGGTTCCAATCAGCCCCAGCATTTT.

The chain employs TRBV5-8 and TRBJ2-2; no firm D call. The CDR3 runs to 16 residues. V lost 4 bases to trimming and J lost 0 bases, with 13 bases between them. Germline CDR1 is SGHTS and CDR2 is YDEGEE. The CDR3 is CASSPAVGTNTGELFF. CDR3 sequence (DNA): TGTGCCAGCAGCCCTGCGGTCGGAACGAACACCGGGGAGCTGTTTTTT.

The rearrangement joins TRBV10-2 to TRBJ2-2; maybe TRBD1 (5 bases). This CDR3 region has 14 residues. V was cut by 2 bases and J by 5 bases, with 9 bases left in between. Germline values: CDR1 WSHSY, CDR2 SAAADI. CDR3 sequence (DNA): TGCGCCAGCAGTGAGCCCAGGGATACCGGGGAGCTGTTTTTT. Translation: CASSEPRDTGELFF.

J is TRBJ2-5 and V is TRBV7-2, with 9 bases identical to TRBD2. The CDR3 spans 16 residues. The germline V gene has CDR1 SGHTA and CDR2 FQGNSA. V trimming: 0 bases; J trimming: 4 bases; junction bases outside the gene matches: 6. CDR3 DNA sequence: TGTGCCAGCAGCTTAGCGAAGCTAGCGGGATCAGAGACCCAGTACTTC. This gives the protein CASSLAKLAGSETQYF.

The chain employs TRBV5-1 and TRBJ2-5; 12 nucleotides line up with TRBD2. With 1 base clipped from V and 3 bases from J, the junction kept 4 bases outside the gene matches. CDR3 length: 16 amino acids. Germline CDR1 is SGHRS and CDR2 is YFSETQ. The CDR3 loop is CASSLTASGGEETQYF. CDR3 coding DNA: TGCGCCAGCAGCTTGACGGCTAGCGGGGGGGAAGAGACCCAGTACTTC.

The chain recombines TRBV5-1 with TRBJ1-3, with D unresolved. Trimming shortened V by 0 bases and J by 0 bases, and 10 bases separated the two germline ends. Germline CDR1 is SGHRS and CDR2 is YFSETQ. The CDR3 covers 16 residues. This CDR3 reads CASSLGVGNSGNTIYF. The DNA of the CDR3 is TGCGCCAGCAGCTTGGGAGTGGGCAACTCTGGAAACACCATATATTTT.

The chain combines TRBV6-2 or TRBV6-3 with TRBJ2-7, with a tentative D call TRBD1 (6 bases). Per germline, CDR1 MNHEY and CDR2 SVGEGT. CDR3 length equals 14 residues. Between the trimmed V and J ends, which lost 5 bases and 1 base, there was a span of 12 bases. The CDR3 DNA follows: TGTGCCAGCAGTCAATCGGGACAATCCTACGAGCAGTACGTC. Its protein product is CASSQSGQSYEQYV.

This clone has a single count. This chain uses TRBV6-2 or TRBV6-3 with TRBJ2-2; D gene uncertain. The ends were cut back, 4 bases at V and 3 bases at J, with 12 bases in the middle. The germline gives CDR1 MNHEY, CDR2 SVGEGT. CDR3 length: 15 amino acids. CDR3 nucleotide sequence: TGTGCCAGCAGTTTCATCGGACGGTACACCGGGGAGCTGTTTTTT. It translates to CASSFIGRYTGELFF.

The rearrangement links TRBV18 to TRBJ1-2; TRBD1 aligns across 7 bases. The CDR3 extends over 12 amino acids. Germline V CDR1 and CDR2: KGHSH, LQKENI. V was pared by 2 bases and J by 8 bases, with 2 bases of the junction left unmatched. The CDR3 sequence is CASSPRGQGYTF. CDR3 bases: TGTGCCAGCTCACCAAGGGGGCAAGGCTACACCTTC.

This rearrangement joins TRBV6-5 to TRBJ2-3; tentatively, D is TRBD1 (5 bases). Germline-derived CDR1 and CDR2 are MNHEY and SVGAGI. The CDR3 sequence is 13 residues long. With 6 bases removed from V and 6 bases from J, the gap between germline ends came to 13 bases. Written as DNA, the CDR3 is TGTGCCAGCAGACTGGGGCCTCAGGATACGCAGTATTTT. Encoded protein: CASRLGPQDTQYF.

The chain uses TRBV7-9 and TRBJ2-5; perhaps TRBD2 as D (6 bases). Germline lookup yields CDR1 SEHNR and CDR2 FQNEAQ (reference sequence). V was shortened by 1 base and J by 5 bases, with 8 bases between the two germline ends. The CDR3 covers 13 residues. CDR3 in amino acids: CASSLVGGETQYF. CDR3 DNA sequence: TGTGCCAGCAGCTTAGTTGGAGGGGAGACCCAGTACTTC.

This chain uses TRBV4-3 with TRBJ1-2; D gene unclear. This CDR3 is built from 13 residues. Germline CDR1 is LGHNA and CDR2 is YSLEER. Trimming took off 0 bases at V and 8 bases at J, with 10 bases between the two ends. The CDR3 loop reads CASSQDLSLGYTF. Written as DNA, the CDR3 is TGCGCCAGCAGCCAAGATTTAAGCCTGGGCTACACCTTC.

In its sample, this clone was seen once. This chain joins TRBV6-5 and TRBJ2-4; the D gene could be TRBD1 or TRBD2 (5 bases each). CDR1 is MNHEY and CDR2 is SVGAGI in the germline V gene. This CDR3 has 15 amino acids. Trimming cost V 8 bases and J 2 bases, with 16 bases left between them. CDR3 DNA sequence: TGTGCCAGCGGGGCCCGGGACGTCCCCAAAAACATTCAGTACTTC. Protein: CASGARDVPKNIQYF.

V usage is TRBV18 and J usage is TRBJ2-5; 9 positions agree with TRBD2. The V segment lost 2 bases and the J segment 5 bases; nucleotides outside the gene matches: 3. The CDR3 has 14 residues. Germline loops: CDR1 KGHSH, CDR2 LQKENI. DNA for the CDR3: TGTGCCAGCTCACCAGGCGGGGGGGCGGAGACCCAGTACTTC. It is translated as CASSPGGGAETQYF. Drawing the rest from reference TRBV18 and TRBJ2-5, the complete variable domain is NAGVMQNPRHLVRRRGQEARLRCSPMKGHSHVYWYRQLPEEGLKFMVYLQKENIIDESGMPKERFSAEFPKEGPSILRIQQVVRGDSAAYFCASSPGGGAETQYFGPGTRLLVL.

This chain joins TRBV7-2 and TRBJ2-2; D might be TRBD1 or TRBD2, each matching 5 bases. V was pared by 1 base and J by 7 bases, with 10 bases between. The germline gives CDR1 SGHTA, CDR2 FQGNSA. The CDR3 spans 14 residues. The CDR3 nucleotides read TGTGCCAGCAGCTTAGGAGGGGCCGGCGGGGAGCTGTTTTTT. Translated, it gives CASSLGGAGGELFF.

This chain uses TRBV7-2 with TRBJ1-1; 8 bases agree with TRBD1. V trimming: 4 bases; J trimming: 3 bases; junction bases outside the gene matches: 4. CDR3 length: 14 residues. CDR1 SGHTA and CDR2 FQGNSA come from the germline V gene. The CDR3 nucleotides are TGTGCCAGCAGCTCTACAGGGGGACACACTGAAGCTTTCTTT. Protein sequence: CASSSTGGHTEAFF.

J is TRBJ2-4 and V is TRBV28; D possibly corresponds to TRBD1 (6 bases). This CDR3 comprises 14 residues. Trimming took 6 bases from V and 0 from J, leaving 9 bases between them. Germline V CDR1 and CDR2: MDHEN, SYDVKM. Here the CDR3 reads CASRRDTAKNIQYF. In nucleotides, the CDR3 is TGTGCCAGCAGACGGGACACAGCCAAAAACATTCAGTACTTC.

This clone has a single count. The rearrangement uses TRBV15 and TRBJ1-2; D gene uncertain. The CDR3 is made up of 12 amino acids. Germline V gene data show CDR1 as LNHNV and CDR2 as YYDKDF (reference sequence). V was cut by 8 bases and J by 2 bases, with 9 bases left in between. This CDR3 is CATQVGNYGYTF. CDR3 in DNA: TGTGCCACCCAGGTGGGGAACTATGGCTACACCTTC.

This chain joins TRBV25-1 and TRBJ2-6, with 7 bases lining up with TRBD1. There are 15 residues in the CDR3. Germline-derived CDR1 and CDR2 are MGHDK and SYGVNS. V lost 7 bases and J lost 4; bases outside the gene matches: 7. The CDR3 loop is CASKRQGSGANVLTF. For the CDR3, the DNA is TGTGCCAGCAAAAGACAGGGTTCCGGGGCCAACGTCCTGACTTTC.

This chain uses TRBV7-9 with TRBJ1-4; 12 bases align to TRBD1. The CDR3 is made up of 14 amino acids. Germline V CDR1 and CDR2: SEHNR, FQNEAQ (reference sequence). Losses at the gene ends were 10 bases for V and 8 bases for J; bases not matched to a gene: 8. The CDR3 DNA reads as TGTGCCACGGGACAGGGGGCCAAGGGAGAAAAACTGTTTTTT. This codes for CATGQGAKGEKLFF.

The rearrangement links TRBV7-8 to TRBJ2-7, with 16 positions matching TRBD2. There are 16 residues in the CDR3. V lost 5 bases and J lost 10; bases outside the gene matches: 11. The germline CDR1 and CDR2 sequences are SGHVS and FQNEAQ. CDR3: CASSPGTSGGGSKQYV. The CDR3, as DNA: TGTGCCAGCAGCCCTGGGACTAGCGGGGGGGGATCGAAACAGTACGTC.